These 27 T cell receptor beta chains share one sample of origin, sequenced in a study of cytomegalovirus exposure and HLA in healthy donors. The PCR used 60 Vbeta and 13 Jbeta primers. Using immunoSEQ multiplex PCR, the repertoire was profiled, and TCRdb retains in-frame clones only, with some absent. Of approximately 99,000 clones in the sample, 79% are singletons; the top ten hold under 4%. The sequencing sample was made of PBMCs. The receptors derive from a male donor in good health and CMV-seropositive.

The genes are TRBV7-6 and TRBJ1-5; D may be TRBD1 (5 bases). The CDR3 totals 13 residues. V lost 2 bases to trimming and J lost 6 bases, with 8 bases between them. Germline V gene sequence: CDR1 SGHVS, CDR2 FNYEAQ. The chain's CDR3 is CASSLQRGQPQHF. The CDR3 DNA sequence: TGTGCCAGCAGCTTACAAAGGGGTCAGCCCCAGCATTTT.

The chain couples TRBV4-1 to TRBJ2-5; perhaps TRBD1 as D (6 bases). V lost 0 bases, J lost 1 base, and 9 bases lay in between. The V gene's germline CDR1 is MGHRA and CDR2 YSYEKL. CDR3 length: 15 amino acids. The CDR3 DNA reads TGCGCCAGCAGCCAAGATCGGACAGTCCAAGAGACCCAGTACTTC. Residues: CASSQDRTVQETQYF.

This clone was observed a handful of times. The rearrangement uses TRBV9 and TRBJ2-5, with TRBD2 matching 12 bases. With 4 bases clipped from V and 3 bases from J, the junction kept 4 bases outside the gene matches. This CDR3 is built from 15 residues. Germline CDR1 reads SGDLS; CDR2 reads YYNGEE. For the CDR3, the DNA is TGTGCCAGCAGCTCCCGACTAGCGGGGGAAGAGACCCAGTACTTC. As protein: CASSSRLAGEETQYF.

This clone has just a few counts. The rearrangement joins TRBV4-1 to TRBJ1-5; 9 positions match TRBD1. The V segment lost 0 bases and the J segment 2 bases; nucleotides outside the gene matches: 2. The CDR3 length is 16 residues. The germline CDR1 and CDR2 sequences are MGHRA and YSYEKL. The CDR3, as DNA: TGCGCCAGCAGCCAAGATAGGGACAGGGGCAATCAGCCCCAGCATTTT. This codes for CASSQDRDRGNQPQHF.

This chain uses TRBV18 with TRBJ2-7; perhaps TRBD2 as D (6 bases). Germline CDR1 KGHSH, CDR2 LQKENI. CDR3 length equals 15 residues. The V end lost 3 bases, the J end lost 2 bases, and 14 bases lay between the germline ends. As DNA, the CDR3 is TGTGCCAGCTCACCGTCAGGGTCGGGGGCCTACGAGCAGTACTTC. Translated, it gives CASSPSGSGAYEQYF.

The chain uses TRBV30 and TRBJ2-1; tentative D call: TRBD1 (6 bases). This CDR3 has 15 residues. V was cut by 6 bases and J by 0 bases, with 15 bases left in between. Germline assignment: CDR1 GTSNPN and CDR2 SVGIG (reference sequence). CDR3 DNA: TGTGCCTGCATCCCGGGACATAGCTCCTACAATGAGCAGTTCTTC. Translation: CACIPGHSSYNEQFF.

The chain carries TRBV10-1 and TRBJ1-6, with unresolved D. This CDR3 has 13 residues. Trimming left V 4 bases short and J 10 bases short, with 11 bases between. Germline CDR1 is WNHNN and CDR2 is SYGVQD (reference sequence). For the CDR3, the DNA is TGCGCCAGCAGTGGTCCTCCGGGATCACCCCTCCACTTT. Protein product: CASSGPPGSPLHF.

The rearrangement joins TRBV4-3 to TRBJ1-1; 7 bases map to TRBD1. The germline CDR1 and CDR2 sequences are LGHNA and YSLEER. The CDR3 has 14 amino acids. The ends lost 4 bases at V and 1 base at J; junction bases unmatched: 3. The CDR3 DNA is TGCGCCAGCAGCCTCGGGACAGCGAACACTGAAGCTTTCTTT. Protein product: CASSLGTANTEAFF.

This sequence joins TRBV5-1 and TRBJ2-3; TRBD1 might be the D (6 bases). Trimming pared 7 bases from V and 2 bases from J, leaving 14 bases between. The CDR3 contains 14 residues. Germline V lookup: CDR1 SGHRS, CDR2 YFSETQ. The CDR3 loop reads CASGKQGITDTQYF. CDR3 bases: TGCGCCAGCGGCAAACAGGGTATCACAGATACGCAGTATTTT.

This clone turned up a few times. V and J are TRBV4-1 and TRBJ1-6; a weak D match, TRBD1 (5 bases). Trimming cost V 4 bases and J 4 bases, with 11 bases left between them. The germline gives CDR1 MGHRA, CDR2 YSYEKL. The CDR3 sequence is 15 residues long. CDR3 DNA: TGCGCCAGCAGCCCCAGGGCAGATTATAATTCACCCCTCCACTTT. Its protein product is CASSPRADYNSPLHF.

This chain connects TRBV5-1 to TRBJ2-1; D remains unclear. The CDR3 extends over 17 amino acids. Germline loops: CDR1 SGHRS, CDR2 YFSETQ. The V gene lost 1 base and the J gene lost 9 bases, with 23 bases spanning the gap. As DNA, the CDR3 is TGCGCCAGCAGCTTGCGACCCCCGGGTACCTTGAGTGGTGAGCAGTTCTTC. The encoded protein is CASSLRPPGTLSGEQFF.

This clone occurred a few times. The V gene is TRBV6-5, the J gene TRBJ1-5, with D possibly matching TRBD1 (5 bases). Germline loops: CDR1 MNHEY, CDR2 SVGAGI. The CDR3 is 14 amino acids. V was cut by 3 bases and J by 4 bases, with 10 bases left in between. This CDR3 reads CASSYGRGNQPQHF. In nucleotides, the CDR3 is TGTGCCAGCAGTTATGGTAGGGGTAATCAGCCCCAGCATTTT.

The chain recombines TRBV27 with TRBJ2-7; maybe TRBD1 (5 bases). Germline-derived CDR1 and CDR2 are MNHEY and SMNVEV (reference sequence). The CDR3 totals 14 residues. V was pared by 2 bases and J by 1 base, with 9 bases between. CDR3 in DNA: TGTGCCAGCAGTTTACTTCAGGGTTCCTACGAGCAGTACTTC. This gives the protein CASSLLQGSYEQYF.

The table lists this clone with a count of one. This sequence joins TRBV7-9 and TRBJ1-5; D is ambiguous. This CDR3 is built from 14 residues. Germline V gene data show CDR1 as SEHNR and CDR2 as FQNEAQ (reference sequence). Trimming stripped 5 bases from V and 4 bases from J, with 12 bases between. Here the CDR3 DNA reads TGTGCCAGCAGCCCTCCGGAGGTAAATCAGCCCCAGCATTTT. This encodes CASSPPEVNQPQHF. The full variable domain, completed using reference TRBV7-9 and TRBJ1-5, is DTGVSQNPRHKITKRGQNVTFRCDPISEHNRLYWYRQTLGQGPEFLTYFQNEAQLEKSRLLSDRFSAERPKGSFSTLEIQRTEQGDSAMYLCASSPPEVNQPQHFGDGTRLSIL.

The chain joins TRBV5-1 to TRBJ2-5, with D maybe TRBD1 (5 bases). V was clipped by 5 bases and J by 1 base, with 15 bases between them. Germline values: CDR1 SGHRS, CDR2 YFSETQ. The CDR3 extends over 15 amino acids. This chain's CDR3 is CASRPATVLQETQYF. CDR3 in DNA: TGCGCCAGCAGGCCCGCGACAGTTCTCCAAGAGACCCAGTACTTC.

This chain uses TRBV6-4 with TRBJ2-3, with a tentative D call TRBD2 (5 bases). V was pared by 6 bases and J by 4 bases, with 14 bases between. The CDR3 length is 14 residues. Germline V gene lookup returns CDR1 MRHNA and CDR2 SNTAGT. The CDR3 region is CASRRDSRADTQYF. The CDR3 DNA reads as TGTGCCAGCAGGAGGGATAGTAGGGCAGATACGCAGTATTTT.

The chain carries TRBV30 and TRBJ1-1, with D perhaps matching TRBD1 (6 bases). V was shortened by 0 bases and J by 4 bases, with 12 bases between the two germline ends. This CDR3 region has 14 residues. Per germline, CDR1 GTSNPN and CDR2 SVGIG (reference sequence). The CDR3 protein is CAWSVPRGTTEAFF. The DNA for the CDR3 is TGTGCCTGGAGTGTTCCAAGGGGGACCACTGAAGCTTTCTTT.

The rearrangement uses TRBV30 and TRBJ1-4; TRBD1 agrees at 9 bases. CDR3 length equals 15 residues. V trimming: 2 bases; J trimming: 8 bases; junction bases outside the gene matches: 9. Germline V lookup: CDR1 GTSNPN, CDR2 SVGIG (reference sequence). CDR3 DNA sequence: TGTGCCTGGAGTAGCGGACAGGGGAGTTTGGAAAAACTGTTTTTT. Its translation: CAWSSGQGSLEKLFF.

The DNA of the CDR3 is TGTGCCAGCAGCTCTGGGGGGGGATTGGCCTACGAGCAGTACTTC. It translates to CASSSGGGLAYEQYF. This chain joins TRBV7-2 and TRBJ2-7; 7 bases align to TRBD2. The length of the CDR3 is 15 residues. The V gene end was trimmed by 4 bases and the J gene end by 2 bases; junction bases not matched to a gene: 8. Per the germline V gene, CDR1 is SGHTA and CDR2 is FQGNSA.

The gene calls are TRBV7-8 and TRBJ1-1; 9 nucleotides match TRBD1. This CDR3 has 13 amino acids. Trimming at V came to 1 base and at J to 11 bases, leaving 5 bases not matched to a gene. The germline gives CDR1 SGHVS, CDR2 FQNEAQ. As DNA, the CDR3 is TGTGCCAGCAGCTTAGGACAGGGGGACAGGGCTTTCTTT. Amino acid sequence: CASSLGQGDRAFF.

The chain joins TRBV19 to TRBJ1-6, with D unclear. Germline V gives CDR1 LNHDA, CDR2 SQIVND (reference sequence). Trimming pared 3 bases from V and 4 bases from J, leaving 7 bases between. The CDR3 covers 14 residues. The CDR3 DNA reads as TGTGCCAGTAGTATGAGGTCTTATAATTCACCCCTCCACTTT. Its protein product is CASSMRSYNSPLHF.

This rearrangement joins TRBV6-5 to TRBJ1-1, with D unclear. The CDR3 is made up of 14 amino acids. Germline lookup yields CDR1 MNHEY and CDR2 SVGAGI. V was trimmed by 0 bases and J by 0 bases, leaving 5 bases between them. The DNA of the CDR3 is TGTGCCAGCAGTTACTCGACAATGAACACTGAAGCTTTCTTT. Its translation is CASSYSTMNTEAFF.

The CDR3 bases are TGCGCCAGCAGCTTTCTAGCGGGGGGGTTCACAGATACGCAGTATTTT. This sequence encodes CASSFLAGGFTDTQYF. V usage is TRBV5-1 and J usage is TRBJ2-3, with TRBD2 matching 12 bases. CDR3 size: 16 residues. Germline CDR1 and CDR2: SGHRS and YFSETQ. V gave up 2 bases and J gave up 2 bases; unmatched junction bases: 3.

V gene TRBV18 combines with J gene TRBJ1-2; D might be TRBD1 (6 bases). Germline V gene sequence: CDR1 KGHSH, CDR2 LQKENI. V was pared by 6 bases and J by 4 bases, with 15 bases between. This CDR3 comprises 14 residues. CDR3 DNA: TGTGCCAGCTCCCAACAGGGCCCAAGCTATGGCTACACCTTC. This codes for CASSQQGPSYGYTF.

On this clone: Other DNA sequences in this sample translate to the same CDR3. The rearrangement uses TRBV5-1 and TRBJ1-6; D not certain. CDR3 length equals 14 residues. V was cut by 0 bases and J by 10 bases, with 11 bases left in between. The germline V gene encodes CDR1 SGHRS and CDR2 YFSETQ. The CDR3: CASSLDREGSPLHF. CDR3 nucleotide sequence: TGCGCCAGCAGCTTGGACCGGGAAGGCTCACCCCTCCACTTT.

V and J are TRBV30 and TRBJ2-4, with 11 bases aligning to TRBD2. The CDR3 runs to 15 residues. The V segment lost 3 bases and the J segment 7 bases; nucleotides outside the gene matches: 8. The germline CDR1 and CDR2 sequences are GTSNPN and SVGIG (reference sequence). The CDR3 protein is CAWSGSGGAYNIQYF. For the CDR3, the DNA is TGTGCCTGGAGCGGTAGCGGGGGGGCCTATAACATTCAGTACTTC.

V gene TRBV27 combines with J gene TRBJ2-7, with D tentatively TRBD2 (5 bases). The germline gives CDR1 MNHEY, CDR2 SMNVEV (reference sequence). This CDR3 contains 15 residues. With 2 bases removed from V and 0 bases from J, the gap between germline ends came to 11 bases. CDR3 loop: CASSLGRRSSYEQYF. The CDR3 DNA reads TGTGCCAGCAGTTTAGGACGGAGGAGCTCCTACGAGCAGTACTTC.